The T cell receptor (beta chain) described here comes from a study of T-cell memory formation after mild COVID-19. Study-level information: Among the donors, TCR clusters were largely specific to each donor. Broader study findings: Second-wave clones with a day 37 peak had unconfirmed SARS-CoV-2 specificity. Mainly CM and EM harbored the contracting CD4+ clones; mainly EMRA harbored the CD8+ ones. Within pre-infection memory, some responding clones were found, suggesting cross-reactive memory joined.

Concerning this clonotype itself: The antigen is not known.

Each CDR3 protein gets one entry after TCRdb re-called the 5' RACE reads with MiXCR. Among about 110,000 distinct CDR3 sequences listed, around 12% were seen once. Material: PBMCs or a T cell subset sorted from them (not recorded which). The sequence derives from an adult woman who had mild COVID-19 (a few samples of this study predate the infection). Cell type and time point are not known.

The CDR3 here is CASREDPGRVDTEAFF. In DNA, the CDR3 is TGTGCCAGCAGGGAAGATCCAGGGCGCGTGGACACTGAAGCTTTCTTT. The genes are TRBV4-2 and TRBJ1-1; a weak D match, TRBD1 (5 bases). The germline V gene encodes CDR1 LGHNA and CDR2 YNFKEQ. The germline V and J ends were trimmed by 6 bases and 3 bases, with 20 bases remaining between them. CDR3 length equals 16 residues.